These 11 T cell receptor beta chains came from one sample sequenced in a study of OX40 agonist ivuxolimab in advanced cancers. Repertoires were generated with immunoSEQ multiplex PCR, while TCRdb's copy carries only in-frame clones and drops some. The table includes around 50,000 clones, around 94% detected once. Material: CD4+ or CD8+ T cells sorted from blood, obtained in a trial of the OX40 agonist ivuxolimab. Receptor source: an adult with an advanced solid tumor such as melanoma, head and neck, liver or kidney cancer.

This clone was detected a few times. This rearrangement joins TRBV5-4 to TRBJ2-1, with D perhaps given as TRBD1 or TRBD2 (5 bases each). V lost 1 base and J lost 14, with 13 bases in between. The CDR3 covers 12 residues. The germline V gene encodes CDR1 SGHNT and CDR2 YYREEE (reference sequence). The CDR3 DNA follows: TGTGCCAGCAGCTTGAGCGCCAGGGACGAGTTCTTC. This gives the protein CASSLSARDEFF.

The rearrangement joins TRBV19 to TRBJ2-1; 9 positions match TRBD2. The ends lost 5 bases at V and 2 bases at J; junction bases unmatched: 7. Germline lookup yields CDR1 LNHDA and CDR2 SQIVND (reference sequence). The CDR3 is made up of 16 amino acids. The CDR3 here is CASSFVAGDTYNEQFF. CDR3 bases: TGTGCCAGTAGTTTTGTAGCGGGAGATACCTACAATGAGCAGTTCTTC.

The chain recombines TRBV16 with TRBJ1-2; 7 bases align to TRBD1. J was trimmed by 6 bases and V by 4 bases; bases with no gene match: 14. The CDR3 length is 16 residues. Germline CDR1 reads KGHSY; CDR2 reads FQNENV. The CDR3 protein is CASSPGEGGAGDGYTF. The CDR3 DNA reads TGTGCCAGCAGCCCGGGGGAAGGGGGCGCAGGAGATGGCTACACCTTC. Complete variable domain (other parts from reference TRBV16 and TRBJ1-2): GEEVAQTPKHLVRGEGQKAKLYCAPIKGHSYVFWYQQVLKNEFKFLISFQNENVFDETGMPKERFSAKCLPNSPCSLEIQATKLEDSAVYFCASSPGEGGAGDGYTFGSGTRLTVV.

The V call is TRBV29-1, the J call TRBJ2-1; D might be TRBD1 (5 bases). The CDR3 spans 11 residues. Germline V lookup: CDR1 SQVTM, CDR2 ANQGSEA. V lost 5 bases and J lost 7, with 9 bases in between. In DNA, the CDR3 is TGCAGCGTTCAGGGTCTAAATGAGCAGTTCTTC. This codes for CSVQGLNEQFF.

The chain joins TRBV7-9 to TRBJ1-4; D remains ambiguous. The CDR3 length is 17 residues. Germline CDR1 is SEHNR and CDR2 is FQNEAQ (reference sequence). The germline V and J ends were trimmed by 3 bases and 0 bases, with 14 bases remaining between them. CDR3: CASSLGFGVATNEKLFF. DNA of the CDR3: TGTGCCAGCAGCTTGGGGTTTGGGGTAGCAACTAATGAAAAACTGTTTTTT.

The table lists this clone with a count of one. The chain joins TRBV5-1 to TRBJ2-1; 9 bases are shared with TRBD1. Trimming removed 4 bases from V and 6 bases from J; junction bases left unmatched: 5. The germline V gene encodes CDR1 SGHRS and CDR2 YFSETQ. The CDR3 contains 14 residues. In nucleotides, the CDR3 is TGCGCCAGCAGCGTCGGGACAGGGTTCAATGAGCAGTTCTTC. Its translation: CASSVGTGFNEQFF.

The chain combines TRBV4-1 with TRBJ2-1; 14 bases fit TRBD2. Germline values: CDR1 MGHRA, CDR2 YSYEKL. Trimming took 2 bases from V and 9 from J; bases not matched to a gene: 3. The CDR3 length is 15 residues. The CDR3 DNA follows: TGCGCCAGCAGCCAATCGGGACTAGCGGGAGTTGAGCAGTTCTTC. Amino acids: CASSQSGLAGVEQFF.

CDR3 DNA: TGTGCCAGCGGACAGGGGGGGGGAATAGGAGAAAAACTGTTTTTT. Residues: CASGQGGGIGEKLFF. The J gene is TRBJ1-4, the V gene TRBV28; 10 nucleotides align to TRBD1. Germline V gene data show CDR1 as MDHEN and CDR2 as SYDVKM. V was clipped by 8 bases and J by 8 bases; unmatched bases: 11. This CDR3 spans 15 amino acids.

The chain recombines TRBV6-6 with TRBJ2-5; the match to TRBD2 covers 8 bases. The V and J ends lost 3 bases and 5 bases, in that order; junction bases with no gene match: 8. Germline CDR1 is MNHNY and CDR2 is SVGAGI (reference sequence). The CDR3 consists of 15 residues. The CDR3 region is CASSYTAGGVETQYF. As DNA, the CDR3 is TGTGCCAGCAGTTATACTGCGGGAGGTGTGGAGACCCAGTACTTC.

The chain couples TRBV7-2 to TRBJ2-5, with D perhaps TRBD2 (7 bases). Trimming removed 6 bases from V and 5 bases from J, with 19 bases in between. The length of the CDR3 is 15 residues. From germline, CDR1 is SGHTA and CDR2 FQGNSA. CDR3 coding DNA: TGTGCCAGCAGTCCGGCGGGGGCGCCTGGGGAGACCCAGTACTTC. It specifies CASSPAGAPGETQYF.

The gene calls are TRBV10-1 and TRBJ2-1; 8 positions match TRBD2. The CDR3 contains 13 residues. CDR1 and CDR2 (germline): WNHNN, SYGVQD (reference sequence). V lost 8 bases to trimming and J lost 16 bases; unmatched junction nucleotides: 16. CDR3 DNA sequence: TGCGCCAGCGGTCCCGGCCCTAGCGGGCCCACCTTCTTC. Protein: CASGPGPSGPTFF.